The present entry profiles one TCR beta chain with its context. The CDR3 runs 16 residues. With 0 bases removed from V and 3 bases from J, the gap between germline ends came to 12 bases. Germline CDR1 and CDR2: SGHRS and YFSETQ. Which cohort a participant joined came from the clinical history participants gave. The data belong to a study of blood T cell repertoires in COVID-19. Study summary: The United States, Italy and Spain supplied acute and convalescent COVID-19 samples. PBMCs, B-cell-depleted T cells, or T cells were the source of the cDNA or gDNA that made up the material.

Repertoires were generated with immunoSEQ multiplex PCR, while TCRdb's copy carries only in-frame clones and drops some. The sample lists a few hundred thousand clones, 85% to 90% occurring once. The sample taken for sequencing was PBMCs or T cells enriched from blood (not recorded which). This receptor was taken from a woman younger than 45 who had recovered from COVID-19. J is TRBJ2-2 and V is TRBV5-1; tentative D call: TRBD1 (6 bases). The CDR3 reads CASSLDRVAHTGELFF. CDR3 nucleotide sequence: TGCGCCAGCAGCTTGGACAGGGTTGCACACACCGGGGAGCTGTTTTTT. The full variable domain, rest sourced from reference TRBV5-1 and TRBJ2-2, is KAGVTQTPRYLIKTRGQQVTLSCSPISGHRSVSWYQQTPGQGLQFLFEYFSETQRNKGNFPGRFSGRQFSNSRSEMNVSTLELGDSALYLCASSLDRVAHTGELFFGEGSRLTVL.